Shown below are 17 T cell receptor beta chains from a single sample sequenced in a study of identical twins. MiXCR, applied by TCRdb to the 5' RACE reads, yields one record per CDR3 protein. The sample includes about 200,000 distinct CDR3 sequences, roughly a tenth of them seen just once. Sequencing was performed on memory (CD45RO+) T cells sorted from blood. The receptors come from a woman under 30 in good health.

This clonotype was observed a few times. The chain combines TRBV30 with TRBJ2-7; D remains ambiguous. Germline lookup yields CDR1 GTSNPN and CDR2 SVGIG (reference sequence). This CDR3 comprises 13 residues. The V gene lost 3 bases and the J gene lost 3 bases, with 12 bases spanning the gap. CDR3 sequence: CAWSSKGGYEQYF. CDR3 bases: TGTGCCTGGAGCTCCAAAGGCGGCTACGAGCAGTACTTC.

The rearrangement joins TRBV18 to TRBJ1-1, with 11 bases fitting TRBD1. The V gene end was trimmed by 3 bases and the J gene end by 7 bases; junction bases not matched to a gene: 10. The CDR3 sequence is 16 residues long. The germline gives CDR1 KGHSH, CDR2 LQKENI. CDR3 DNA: TGTGCCAGCTCACCGCCCGGGACAGGGGGAGTGGGTGAAGCTTTCTTT. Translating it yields CASSPPGTGGVGEAFF.

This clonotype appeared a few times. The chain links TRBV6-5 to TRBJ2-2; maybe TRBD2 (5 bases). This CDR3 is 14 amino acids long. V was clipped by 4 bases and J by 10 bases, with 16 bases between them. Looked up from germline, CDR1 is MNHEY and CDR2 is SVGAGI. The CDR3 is CASSSLITSSELFF. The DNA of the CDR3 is TGTGCCAGCAGTTCCTTAATCACTAGTTCGGAGCTGTTTTTT.

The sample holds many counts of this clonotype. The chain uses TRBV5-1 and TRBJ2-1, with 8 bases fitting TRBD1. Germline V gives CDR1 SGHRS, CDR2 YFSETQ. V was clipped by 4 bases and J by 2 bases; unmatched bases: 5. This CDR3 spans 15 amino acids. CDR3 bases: TGCGCCAGCAGCGAGCAGGGGGCTGCCTACAATGAGCAGTTCTTC. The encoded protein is CASSEQGAAYNEQFF.

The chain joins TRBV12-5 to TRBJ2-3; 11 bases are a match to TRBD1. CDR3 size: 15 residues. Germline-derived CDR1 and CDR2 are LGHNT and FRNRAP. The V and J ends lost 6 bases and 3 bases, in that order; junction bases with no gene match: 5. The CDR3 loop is CASGRDRGRTDTQYF. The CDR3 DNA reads TGTGCTAGTGGCCGGGACAGGGGGAGAACAGATACGCAGTATTTT. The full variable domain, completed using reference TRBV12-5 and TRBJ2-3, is DARVTQTPRHKVTEMGQEVTMRCQPILGHNTVFWYRQTMMQGLELLAYFRNRAPLDDSGMPKDRFSAEMPDATLATLKIQPSEPRDSAVYFCASGRDRGRTDTQYFGPGTRLTVL.

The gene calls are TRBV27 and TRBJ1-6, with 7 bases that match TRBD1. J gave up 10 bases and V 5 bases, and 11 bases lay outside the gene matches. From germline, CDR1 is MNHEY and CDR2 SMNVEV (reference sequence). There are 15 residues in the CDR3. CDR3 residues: CASSARQGFGSPLHF. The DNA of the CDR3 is TGTGCCAGCAGTGCCCGACAGGGTTTCGGATCACCCCTCCACTTT.

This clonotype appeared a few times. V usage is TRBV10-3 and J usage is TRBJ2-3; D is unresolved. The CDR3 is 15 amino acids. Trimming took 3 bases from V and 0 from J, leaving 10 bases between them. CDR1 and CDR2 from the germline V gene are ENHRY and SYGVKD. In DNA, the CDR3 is TGTGCCATCAGTGAACCGGGCCTGAGCACAGATACGCAGTATTTT. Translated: CAISEPGLSTDTQYF.

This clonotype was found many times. CDR3: CASSLMYGTGPSNQPQHF. CDR3 nucleotides: TGTGCCAGCAGTTTAATGTACGGGACAGGACCTAGCAATCAGCCCCAGCATTTT. This rearrangement joins TRBV28 to TRBJ1-5; TRBD1 matches 8 bases. The V segment lost 2 bases and the J segment 0 bases; nucleotides outside the gene matches: 9. The germline gives CDR1 MDHEN, CDR2 SYDVKM. This CDR3 has 18 residues.

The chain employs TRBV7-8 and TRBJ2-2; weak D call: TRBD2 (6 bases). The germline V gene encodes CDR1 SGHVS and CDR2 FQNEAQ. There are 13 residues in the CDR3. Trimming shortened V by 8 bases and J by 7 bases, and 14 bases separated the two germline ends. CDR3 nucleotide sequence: TGTGCCAGCGGGAGCCTGGGAGGCGGGGAGCTGTTTTTT. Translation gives CASGSLGGGELFF.

CDR3 DNA sequence: TGTGCCATTCGGACTAGCGAGGTAGTAGATACGCAGTATTTT. Its translation: CAIRTSEVVDTQYF. The V gene is TRBV2, the J gene TRBJ2-3; 9 positions agree with TRBD2. The germline gives CDR1 SNHLY, CDR2 FYNNEI. V trimming: 10 bases; J trimming: 5 bases; junction bases outside the gene matches: 10. The CDR3 loop spans 14 amino acids.

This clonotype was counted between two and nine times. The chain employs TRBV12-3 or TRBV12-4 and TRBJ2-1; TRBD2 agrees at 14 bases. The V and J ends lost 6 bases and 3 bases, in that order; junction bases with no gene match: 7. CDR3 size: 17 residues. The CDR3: CASSPGLAGVGYNEQFF. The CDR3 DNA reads TGTGCCAGCAGCCCGGGACTAGCGGGAGTCGGCTACAATGAGCAGTTCTTC.

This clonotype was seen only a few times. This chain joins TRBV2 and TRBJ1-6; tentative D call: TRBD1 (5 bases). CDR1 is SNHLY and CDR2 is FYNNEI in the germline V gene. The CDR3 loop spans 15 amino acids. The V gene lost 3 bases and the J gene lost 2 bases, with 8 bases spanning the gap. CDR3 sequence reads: CASSDRGAYNSPLHF. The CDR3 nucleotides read TGTGCCAGCAGTGATCGGGGCGCCTATAATTCACCCCTCCACTTT.

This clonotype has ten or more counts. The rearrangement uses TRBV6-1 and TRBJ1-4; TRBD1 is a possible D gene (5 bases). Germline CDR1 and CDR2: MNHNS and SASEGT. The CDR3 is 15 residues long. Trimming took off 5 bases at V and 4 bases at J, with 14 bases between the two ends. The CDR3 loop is CASSTPGLSNEKLFF. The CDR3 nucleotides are TGTGCCAGCAGTACCCCGGGACTGAGTAATGAAAAACTGTTTTTT.

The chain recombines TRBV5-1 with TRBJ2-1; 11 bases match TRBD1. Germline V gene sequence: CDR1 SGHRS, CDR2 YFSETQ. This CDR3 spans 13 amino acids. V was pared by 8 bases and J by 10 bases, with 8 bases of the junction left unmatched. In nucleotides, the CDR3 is TGCGCCAGTGGACAGGGGGCCCCGAGGGAGCAGTTCTTC. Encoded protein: CASGQGAPREQFF.

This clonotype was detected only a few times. The CDR3 is CASSGSGGGTDTQYF. CDR3 DNA sequence: TGTGCCAGTTCTGGTAGCGGGGGCGGCACAGATACGCAGTATTTT. The rearrangement links TRBV13 to TRBJ2-3; TRBD2 aligns across 9 bases. J was trimmed by 1 base and V by 9 bases; bases with no gene match: 8. The length of the CDR3 is 15 residues. Germline assignment: CDR1 PRHDT and CDR2 FYEKMQ (reference sequence).

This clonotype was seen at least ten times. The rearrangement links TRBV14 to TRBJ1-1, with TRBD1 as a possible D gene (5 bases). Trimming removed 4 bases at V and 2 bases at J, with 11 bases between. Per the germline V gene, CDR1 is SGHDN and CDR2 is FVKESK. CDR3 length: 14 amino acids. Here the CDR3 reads CASSLLGHNTEAFF. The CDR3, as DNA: TGTGCCAGCAGCCTACTCGGACATAACACTGAAGCTTTCTTT.

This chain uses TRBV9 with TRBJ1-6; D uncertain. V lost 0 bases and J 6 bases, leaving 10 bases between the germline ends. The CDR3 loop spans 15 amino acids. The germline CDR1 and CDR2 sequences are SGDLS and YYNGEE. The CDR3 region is CASSVVTGFNSPLHF. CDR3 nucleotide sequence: TGTGCCAGCAGCGTAGTGACCGGGTTTAATTCACCCCTCCACTTT.